Below are 14 T cell receptor beta chains sequenced from a single sample in a study of T cells in Graves' hyperthyroidism and ophthalmopathy. From RNA transcripts, TCR beta CDR3 regions were amplified. Researchers ran a first-round RT-PCR on the TCR CDR3 using the HTBI primer set. TCRdb re-derived calls from the multiplex PCR reads in MiXCR, one entry per CDR3 protein. The table includes around 600,000 distinct CDR3 sequences, more than 14% detected once. Sequences were obtained from blood. These receptors were obtained from a woman aged 45-59 years with Graves' ophthalmopathy.

This clonotype was observed many times. The chain recombines TRBV2 with TRBJ1-1; possible D gene TRBD1, 5 bases. V dropped 1 base and J dropped 5 bases, with 11 bases sitting between them. This CDR3 is built from 14 residues. The germline gives CDR1 SNHLY, CDR2 FYNNEI. CDR3 sequence reads: CASSEVGVGTEAFF. The CDR3 DNA follows: TGTGCCAGCAGTGAAGTAGGGGTAGGGACTGAAGCTTTCTTT.

The V gene is TRBV5-6, the J gene TRBJ2-1, with 15 positions matching TRBD2. CDR1 and CDR2 from the germline V gene are SGHDT and YYEEEE. The CDR3 has 17 amino acids. Trimming removed 4 bases from V and 4 bases from J; junction bases left unmatched: 6. CDR3 loop: CASSHRTSGRAYNEQFF. The CDR3 DNA follows: TGTGCCAGCAGCCATAGGACTAGCGGGAGGGCTTACAATGAGCAGTTCTTC.

This clonotype was observed many times. The V call is TRBV7-3, the J call TRBJ2-2; D is undetermined. Germline CDR1 reads SGHTA; CDR2 reads FQGTGA. CDR3 length equals 12 residues. The V gene lost 4 bases and the J gene lost 7 bases, with 7 bases spanning the gap. CDR3 nucleotides: TGTGCCAGCAGCTCCAACGGCGGGGAGCTGTTTTTT. Translating it yields CASSSNGGELFF.

CDR3 DNA: TGTGCCAGCAGCTTGCGCCCAGCGGCCTACGAGCAGTTCTTC. Protein product: CASSLRPAAYEQFF. The gene calls are TRBV5-4 and TRBJ2-1; a weak D match, TRBD2 (5 bases). Trimming took 1 base from V and 10 from J, leaving 15 bases between them. Germline V CDR1 and CDR2: SGHNT, YYREEE (reference sequence). The CDR3 runs 14 residues.

This clonotype was recorded many times. The J gene is TRBJ2-2, the V gene TRBV5-1; TRBD2 aligns across 15 bases. Germline V gene sequence: CDR1 SGHRS, CDR2 YFSETQ. V lost 5 bases to trimming and J lost 5 bases; unmatched junction nucleotides: 7. This CDR3 spans 17 amino acids. This chain's CDR3 is CASRSGTSGRNTGELFF. CDR3 coding DNA: TGCGCCAGCAGATCCGGGACTAGCGGGAGGAATACCGGGGAGCTGTTTTTT.

This clonotype was counted ten times or more. CDR3 region: CASSSGQGKAFF. The CDR3 nucleotides read TGCGCCAGCAGCTCGGGACAGGGGAAAGCTTTCTTT. The genes are TRBV5-1 and TRBJ1-1; 10 nucleotides agree with TRBD1. The CDR3 runs to 12 residues. Trimming removed 3 bases from V and 9 bases from J; junction bases left unmatched: 2. In germline, CDR1 is SGHRS, CDR2 YFSETQ.

The sample holds many counts of this clonotype. The chain is built from TRBV28 and TRBJ2-1, with TRBD2 matching over 12 bases. Per germline, CDR1 MDHEN and CDR2 SYDVKM. V lost 6 bases to trimming and J lost 11 bases; unmatched junction nucleotides: 8. The CDR3 covers 14 residues. The CDR3 DNA follows: TGTGCCAGCAGCCCACCGGGACTAGCGGGTCAGCAGTTCTTC. Its translation is CASSPPGLAGQQFF.

This clonotype was seen ten or more times. The chain has TRBV7-9 and TRBJ2-3, with D unclear. CDR3 length: 14 amino acids. V gave up 5 bases and J gave up 1 base, with 10 bases separating them. Germline V gene sequence: CDR1 SEHNR, CDR2 FQNEAQ (reference sequence). CDR3 sequence (DNA): TGTGCCAGCAGCGCTATACTCGGCACAGATACGCAGTATTTT. As protein: CASSAILGTDTQYF.

The CDR3 DNA follows: TGTGCCAGCAGCTTAGGTGTCATAGGGACAGGGTATAACACTGAAGCTTTCTTT. The encoded protein is CASSLGVIGTGYNTEAFF. The chain is built from TRBV7-2 and TRBJ1-1; TRBD1 matches at 9 bases. J was trimmed by 2 bases and V by 1 base; bases with no gene match: 11. This CDR3 spans 18 amino acids. CDR1 and CDR2 (germline): SGHTA, FQGNSA. Using reference TRBV7-2 and TRBJ1-1 for the parts outside the CDR3, the full variable domain is GAGVSQSPSNKVTEKGKDVELRCDPISGHTALYWYRQSLGQGLEFLIYFQGNSAPDKSGLPSDRFSAERTGGSVSTLTIQRTQQEDSAVYLCASSLGVIGTGYNTEAFFGQGTRLTVV.

This clonotype was seen ten or more times. This chain joins TRBV3-1 and TRBJ2-7, with 9 bases matching TRBD1. Trimming cost V 4 bases and J 3 bases; bases outside gene matches: 7. Germline V gene sequence: CDR1 LGHDT, CDR2 YNNKEL (reference sequence). This CDR3 comprises 15 residues. CDR3: CASSPKQGAVYEQYF. Here the CDR3 DNA reads TGTGCCAGCAGCCCAAAACAGGGGGCTGTCTACGAGCAGTACTTC.

This clonotype was seen only a few times. The V gene is TRBV14, the J gene TRBJ2-3; no reliable D call. This CDR3 has 13 amino acids. Germline CDR1 and CDR2: SGHDN and FVKESK. V lost 2 bases to trimming and J lost 10 bases, with 13 bases between them. The CDR3 nucleotides read TGTGCCAGCAGCCAAACGGCCATTATGGCGCAGTATTTT. The encoded protein is CASSQTAIMAQYF. Variable domain in full (rest from reference TRBV14 and TRBJ2-3): EAGVTQFPSHSVIEKGQTVTLRCDPISGHDNLYWYRRVMGKEIKFLLHFVKESKQDESGMPNNRFLAERTGGTYSTLKVQPAELEDSGVYFCASSQTAIMAQYFGPGTRLTVL.

This clonotype was counted between two and nine times. Since a much larger clone is just one base distant, this may be a read error. The chain carries TRBV7-2 and TRBJ1-2; D may be TRBD1 (6 bases). The V and J ends lost 8 bases and 5 bases respectively, with 21 bases between them. The germline V gene has CDR1 SGHTA and CDR2 FQGNSA. CDR3 length: 15 residues. CDR3 sequence reads: CASGPGTRDVYGYTF. CDR3 in DNA: TGTGCCAGCGGCCCCGGGACAAGGGACGTTTATGGCTACACCTTC.

This clonotype was found many times. The chain couples TRBV5-6 to TRBJ1-3, with TRBD1 matching 7 bases. The V gene end was trimmed by 3 bases and the J gene end by 0 bases; junction bases not matched to a gene: 6. Germline values: CDR1 SGHDT, CDR2 YYEEEE. The CDR3 loop spans 16 amino acids. The CDR3 sequence: CASSSDRDSSGNTIYF. CDR3 sequence (DNA): TGTGCCAGCAGCTCGGACCGGGACAGCTCTGGAAACACCATATATTTT. Variable domain in full (rest from reference TRBV5-6 and TRBJ1-3): DAGVTQSPTHLIKTRGQQVTLRCSPKSGHDTVSWYQQALGQGPQFIFQYYEEEERQRGNFPDRFSGHQFPNYSSELNVNALLLGDSALYLCASSSDRDSSGNTIYFGEGSWLTVV.

This clonotype was detected ten times or more. The chain links TRBV19 to TRBJ2-7; D perhaps matches TRBD1 (6 bases). This CDR3 contains 14 residues. With 6 bases removed from V and 2 bases from J, the gap between germline ends came to 14 bases. Germline lookup yields CDR1 LNHDA and CDR2 SQIVND (reference sequence). DNA for the CDR3: TGTGCCAGTAGCAAAACGACAGGCGCCTACGAGCAGTACTTC. This translates into CASSKTTGAYEQYF.